The 5 T cell receptor beta chains below were found in one sample sequenced in a study of blood T cell repertoires in COVID-19. The assay was immunoSEQ multiplex PCR, and TCRdb's table has in-frame clones only and misses some. The table lists over 300,000 clones, around 89% of them singletons. The sample was peripheral blood. These receptors were taken from a man younger than 30 with active or convalescent COVID-19.

This clone turned up a few times. The chain has TRBV7-9 and TRBJ2-1, with 10 bases matching TRBD2. The germline gives CDR1 SEHNR, CDR2 FQNEAQ (reference sequence). V was clipped by 5 bases and J by 5 bases; unmatched bases: 6. The CDR3 has 15 residues. Here the CDR3 reads CASSPTSGTNNEQFF. The CDR3 DNA reads TGTGCCAGCAGCCCTACTAGCGGGACAAACAATGAGCAGTTCTTC.

The rearrangement links TRBV18 to TRBJ1-5, with a possible D match to TRBD1 (6 bases). The V end lost 6 bases, the J end lost 4 bases, and 16 bases lay between the germline ends. The germline CDR1 and CDR2 sequences are KGHSH and LQKENI. This CDR3 contains 15 residues. CDR3 loop: CASSLRDITNQPQHF. Written as DNA, the CDR3 is TGTGCCAGCTCGCTCCGGGACATTACTAATCAGCCCCAGCATTTT. The full variable domain, in which reference TRBV18 and TRBJ1-5 provide the parts outside the CDR3, is NAGVMQNPRHLVRRRGQEARLRCSPMKGHSHVYWYRQLPEEGLKFMVYLQKENIIDESGMPKERFSAEFPKEGPSILRIQQVVRGDSAAYFCASSLRDITNQPQHFGDGTRLSIL.

The gene calls are TRBV5-6 and TRBJ1-2; a possible D gene is TRBD1 (6 bases). The V gene lost 2 bases and the J gene lost 4 bases, with 15 bases spanning the gap. Germline CDR1 is SGHDT and CDR2 is YYEEEE. The CDR3 extends over 15 amino acids. The CDR3 DNA follows: TGTGCCAGCAGCTTTGGGAACAGGGTCGGCTATGGCTACACCTTC. This translates into CASSFGNRVGYGYTF.

V gene TRBV18 combines with J gene TRBJ1-4; the match to TRBD1 covers 7 bases. The CDR3 length is 15 residues. Germline V lookup: CDR1 KGHSH, CDR2 LQKENI. The V gene end was trimmed by 4 bases and the J gene end by 4 bases; junction bases not matched to a gene: 6. The CDR3 loop is CASSLGQSHNEKLFF. CDR3 bases: TGTGCCAGCTCACTGGGACAGTCCCATAATGAAAAACTGTTTTTT.

This chain uses TRBV10-3 with TRBJ1-5; D possibly corresponds to TRBD1 (5 bases). Trimming removed 7 bases from V and 0 bases from J, with 10 bases in between. The germline V gene encodes CDR1 ENHRY and CDR2 SYGVKD. This CDR3 spans 14 amino acids. CDR3 DNA sequence: TGTGCCATCAATCCAGGGTATAGCAATCAGCCCCAGCATTTT. This encodes CAINPGYSNQPQHF.